These 7 T cell receptor beta chains came from one sample sequenced in a study of identical twins. TCRdb redid the calling of the 5' RACE reads with MiXCR, one entry per CDR3 protein. The sample has roughly 570,000 distinct CDR3 sequences; just under 10% are singletons. The same sample was also studied in work on yellow fever vaccine responses in identical twins.

The specimen sequenced was PBMCs. Receptors were obtained from a woman aged 18-29 years in good health.

This clonotype was picked up a small number of times. The V gene is TRBV27, the J gene TRBJ1-2; no reliable D call. Germline V gene sequence: CDR1 MNHEY, CDR2 SMNVEV (reference sequence). Trimming cost V 5 bases and J 5 bases, with 15 bases left between them. The CDR3 is 14 amino acids. The DNA of the CDR3 is TGTGCCAGCAGTCCCCGGAGGGTGGGGTATGGCTACACCTTC. Translated, it gives CASSPRRVGYGYTF.

The chain joins TRBV2 to TRBJ2-3; 9 bases align to TRBD1. The CDR3 runs to 13 residues. CDR1 SNHLY and CDR2 FYNNEI come from the germline V gene. Unmatched junction bases numbered 2, after V lost 5 bases and J lost 5 bases. Here the CDR3 reads CASSKDRGDTQYF. CDR3 coding DNA: TGTGCCAGCAGTAAGGACAGGGGAGATACGCAGTATTTT.

The rearrangement links TRBV7-9 to TRBJ2-2; D might be TRBD2 (6 bases). The CDR3 sequence is 15 residues long. Trimming stripped 3 bases from V and 5 bases from J, with 13 bases between. In germline, CDR1 is SEHNR, CDR2 FQNEAQ (reference sequence). CDR3 bases: TGTGCCAGCAGCTTCCGGGGAGGAAGTACCGGGGAGCTGTTTTTT. Translated: CASSFRGGSTGELFF.

This clonotype was recorded at least ten times. This rearrangement joins TRBV27 to TRBJ2-7, with TRBD2 identical over 8 bases. The CDR3 is 14 residues long. The junction had 4 bases not matched to a gene; V was cut back by 4 bases and J by 2 bases. Per germline, CDR1 MNHEY and CDR2 SMNVEV (reference sequence). CDR3 loop: CASSSRTSTYEQYF. CDR3 sequence (DNA): TGTGCCAGCAGTTCAAGGACTAGCACCTACGAGCAGTACTTC.

This clonotype showed up many times. The chain is built from TRBV28 and TRBJ2-1; 11 bases align to TRBD2. The CDR3 totals 15 residues. Trimming removed 4 bases from V and 7 bases from J; junction bases left unmatched: 6. The V gene's germline CDR1 is MDHEN and CDR2 SYDVKM. CDR3 nucleotides: TGTGCCAGCAGTTCTCTAGCGGGAGGAGAGAATGAGCAGTTCTTC. Its translation: CASSSLAGGENEQFF.

In its sample, this clonotype was seen many times. The chain recombines TRBV21-1 with TRBJ1-5. TRBV21-1 is tagged as a pseudogene. The CDR3 covers 14 residues. As DNA, the CDR3 is TGTGCCAGCAGCAAACCTTTAAGAGATCCGGCCCAGCATTTT. Translation gives CASSKPLRDPAQHF.

This clonotype came up many times. J is TRBJ2-7 and V is TRBV12-3 or TRBV12-4, with D unresolved. The CDR3 is 13 residues long. V lost 6 bases and J 3 bases, leaving 12 bases between the germline ends. The CDR3 coding sequence is TGTGCCAGCAGGGATGGTGGGCGCTACGAGCAGTACTTC. Its translation: CASRDGGRYEQYF.